The text below deals with one TCR beta chain. The same CDR3 can be traced to other DNA sequences in this sample. These data are taken from a study of OX40 agonist ivuxolimab in advanced cancers. The overall study: At doses from 0.01 to 10 mg/kg, patients were given intravenous ivuxolimab every 2 weeks. Head and neck, renal cell, melanoma or hepatocellular carcinoma were the cancers that dose-escalation patients had. Earlier treatment with anti-PD-1, anti-PD-L1 or anti-CTLA-4 was permitted, and under 50% had received some.

The assay was immunoSEQ multiplex PCR, and TCRdb's table has in-frame clones only and misses some. The sample records around 110,000 clones, approximately 90% being singletons. The source is an adult with an advanced solid tumor such as melanoma, head and neck, liver or kidney cancer. The sequencing used CD4+ or CD8+ T cells sorted from blood, collected in a trial of the OX40 agonist ivuxolimab.

CDR3 in DNA: TGCGCCAGCAGCTTGGTAGGGTCCCCTGGACAGCCCCAGCATTTT. Translating it yields CASSLVGSPGQPQHF. The chain carries TRBV5-1 and TRBJ1-5; D not resolved. V lost 0 bases and J 7 bases, leaving 14 bases between the germline ends. This CDR3 is built from 15 residues. Germline CDR1 SGHRS, CDR2 YFSETQ.